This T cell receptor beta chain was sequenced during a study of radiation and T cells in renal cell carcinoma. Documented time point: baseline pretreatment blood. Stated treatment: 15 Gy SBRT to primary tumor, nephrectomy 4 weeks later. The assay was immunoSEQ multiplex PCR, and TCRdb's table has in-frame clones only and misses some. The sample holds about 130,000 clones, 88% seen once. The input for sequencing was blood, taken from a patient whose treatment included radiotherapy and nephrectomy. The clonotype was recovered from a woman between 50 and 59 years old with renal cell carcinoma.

The DNA of the CDR3 is TGTGCCAGCAGCTCCCAGGGGGCAGGGACTGAAGCTTTCTTT. Amino acids: CASSSQGAGTEAFF. This chain joins TRBV7-2 and TRBJ1-1; 8 positions agree with TRBD1. Looked up from germline, CDR1 is SGHTA and CDR2 is FQGNSA. The CDR3 runs 14 residues. V shed 4 bases, J shed 5 bases, and the junction held 6 bases outside the gene matches.